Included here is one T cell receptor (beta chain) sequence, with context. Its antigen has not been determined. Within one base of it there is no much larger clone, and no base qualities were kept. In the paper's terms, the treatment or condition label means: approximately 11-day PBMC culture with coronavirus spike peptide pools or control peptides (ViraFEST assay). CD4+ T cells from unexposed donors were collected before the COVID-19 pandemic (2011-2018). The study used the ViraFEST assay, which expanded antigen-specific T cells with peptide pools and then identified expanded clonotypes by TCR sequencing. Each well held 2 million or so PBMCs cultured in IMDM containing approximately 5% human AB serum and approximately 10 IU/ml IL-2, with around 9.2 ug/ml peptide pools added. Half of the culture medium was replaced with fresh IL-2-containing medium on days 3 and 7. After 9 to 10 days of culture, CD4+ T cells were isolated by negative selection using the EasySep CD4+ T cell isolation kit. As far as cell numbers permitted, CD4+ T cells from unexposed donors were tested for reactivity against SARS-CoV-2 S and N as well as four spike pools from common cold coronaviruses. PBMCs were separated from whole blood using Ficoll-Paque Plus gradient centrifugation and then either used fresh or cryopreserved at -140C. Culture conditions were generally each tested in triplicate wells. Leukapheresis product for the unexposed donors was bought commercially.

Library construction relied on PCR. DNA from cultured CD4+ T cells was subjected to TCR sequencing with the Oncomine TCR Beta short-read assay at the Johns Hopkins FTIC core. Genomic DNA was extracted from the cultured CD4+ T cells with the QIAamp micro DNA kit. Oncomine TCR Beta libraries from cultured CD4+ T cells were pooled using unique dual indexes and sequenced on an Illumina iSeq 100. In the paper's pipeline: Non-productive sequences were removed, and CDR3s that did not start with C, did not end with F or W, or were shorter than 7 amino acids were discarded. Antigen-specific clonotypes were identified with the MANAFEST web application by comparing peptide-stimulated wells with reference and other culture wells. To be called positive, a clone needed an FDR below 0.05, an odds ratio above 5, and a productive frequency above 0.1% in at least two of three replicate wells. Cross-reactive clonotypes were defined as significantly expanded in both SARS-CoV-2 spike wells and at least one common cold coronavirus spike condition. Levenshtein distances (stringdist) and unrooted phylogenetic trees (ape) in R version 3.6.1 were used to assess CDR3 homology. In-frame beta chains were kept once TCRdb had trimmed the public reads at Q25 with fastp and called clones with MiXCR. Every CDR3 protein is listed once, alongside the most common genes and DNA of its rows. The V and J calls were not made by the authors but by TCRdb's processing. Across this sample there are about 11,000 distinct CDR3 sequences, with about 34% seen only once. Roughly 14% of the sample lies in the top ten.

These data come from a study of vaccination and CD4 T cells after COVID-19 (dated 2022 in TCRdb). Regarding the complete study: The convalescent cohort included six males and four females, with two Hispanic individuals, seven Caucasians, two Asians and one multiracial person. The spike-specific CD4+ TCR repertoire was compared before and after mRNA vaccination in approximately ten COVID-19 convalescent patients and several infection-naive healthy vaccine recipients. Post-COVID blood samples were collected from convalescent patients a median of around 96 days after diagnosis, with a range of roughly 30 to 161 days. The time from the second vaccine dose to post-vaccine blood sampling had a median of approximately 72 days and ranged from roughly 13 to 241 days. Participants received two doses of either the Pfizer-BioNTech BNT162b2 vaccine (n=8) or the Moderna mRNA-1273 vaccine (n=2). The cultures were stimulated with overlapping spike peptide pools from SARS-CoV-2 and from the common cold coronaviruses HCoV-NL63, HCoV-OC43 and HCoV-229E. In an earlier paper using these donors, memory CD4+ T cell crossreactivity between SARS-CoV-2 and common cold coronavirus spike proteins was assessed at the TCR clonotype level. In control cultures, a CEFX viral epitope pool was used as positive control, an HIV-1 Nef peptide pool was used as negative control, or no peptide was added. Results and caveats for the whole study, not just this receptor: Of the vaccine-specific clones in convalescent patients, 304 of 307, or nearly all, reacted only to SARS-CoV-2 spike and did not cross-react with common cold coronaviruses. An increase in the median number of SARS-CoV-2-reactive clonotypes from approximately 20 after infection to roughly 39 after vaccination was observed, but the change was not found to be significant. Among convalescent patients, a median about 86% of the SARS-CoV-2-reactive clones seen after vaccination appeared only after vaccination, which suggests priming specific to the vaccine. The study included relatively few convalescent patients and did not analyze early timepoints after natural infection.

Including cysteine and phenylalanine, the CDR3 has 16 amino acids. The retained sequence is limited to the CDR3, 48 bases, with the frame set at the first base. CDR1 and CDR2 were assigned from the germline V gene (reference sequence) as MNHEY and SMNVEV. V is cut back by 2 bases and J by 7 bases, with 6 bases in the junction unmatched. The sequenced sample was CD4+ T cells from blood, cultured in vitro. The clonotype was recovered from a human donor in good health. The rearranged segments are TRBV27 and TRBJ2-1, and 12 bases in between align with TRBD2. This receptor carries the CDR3 CASSLRLAGGRNEQFF. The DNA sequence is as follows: TGTGCCAGCAGTTTACGCCTAGCGGGAGGGCGGAATGAGCAGTTCTTC.